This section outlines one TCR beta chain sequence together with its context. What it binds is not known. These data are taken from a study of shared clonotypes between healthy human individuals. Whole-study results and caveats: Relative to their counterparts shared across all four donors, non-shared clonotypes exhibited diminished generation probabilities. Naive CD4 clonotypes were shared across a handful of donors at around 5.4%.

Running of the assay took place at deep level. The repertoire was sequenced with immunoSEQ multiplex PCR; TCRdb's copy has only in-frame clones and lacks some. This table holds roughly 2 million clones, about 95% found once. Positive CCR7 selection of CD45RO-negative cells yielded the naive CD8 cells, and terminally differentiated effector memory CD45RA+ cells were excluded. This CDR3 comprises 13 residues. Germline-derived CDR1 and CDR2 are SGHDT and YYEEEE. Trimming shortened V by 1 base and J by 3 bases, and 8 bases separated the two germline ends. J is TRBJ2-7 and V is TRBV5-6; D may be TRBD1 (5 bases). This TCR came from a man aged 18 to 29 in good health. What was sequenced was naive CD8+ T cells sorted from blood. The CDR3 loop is CASSLRQHYEQYF. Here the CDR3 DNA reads TGTGCCAGCAGCTTGCGACAGCACTACGAGCAGTACTTC. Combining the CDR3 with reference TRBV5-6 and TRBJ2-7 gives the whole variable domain DAGVTQSPTHLIKTRGQQVTLRCSPKSGHDTVSWYQQALGQGPQFIFQYYEEEERQRGNFPDRFSGHQFPNYSSELNVNALLLGDSALYLCASSLRQHYEQYFGPGTRLTVT.